This is a list of T cell receptor beta chains from one sample in a study of T cells in Graves' hyperthyroidism and ophthalmopathy. TCRdb passed the multiplex PCR reads through MiXCR, listing each CDR3 protein once. Found here are fewer than 650,000 distinct CDR3 sequences, around 14% of them singletons; the top ten hold less than 6%. Sequencing was performed on blood. The receptors were gathered from a woman in her twenties or thirties with Graves' hyperthyroidism that later progressed to Graves' ophthalmopathy. Both conserved end residues are part of each CDR3. A D gene is named only where the DNA matches it firmly. The size entry is marked missing in some rows and otherwise reads once, few, many or a size class.

>many|TRBD1|TRBJ2-5|TRBV24-1
CATSDFTRTGSETQYF
TGTGCCACCAGTGATTTCACGAGGACAGGGTCGGAGACCCAGTACTTC
>many|TRBD1|TRBJ1-1|TRBV29-1
CSVGIQGEYTEAFF
TGCAGCGTAGGAATACAGGGGGAGTACACTGAAGCTTTCTTT
>few|TRBD2|TRBJ2-7|TRBV3-1
CASSPGGKGYEQYF
TGTGCCAGCAGCCCGGGGGGAAAGGGGTACGAGCAGTACTTC
>many|TRBD1|TRBJ1-5|TRBV7-9
CASSLDRGFYSNQPQHF
TGTGCCAGCAGCTTGGACAGGGGGTTTTATAGCAATCAGCCCCAGCATTTT
>NA|NA|TRBJ2-5|TRBV7-8
CASSMGPRGGETQYF
TGTGCCAGCAGCATGGGACCCCGGGGCGGGGAGACCCAGTACTTC
>few|NA|TRBJ2-1|TRBV10-3
CAISESLATNEQFF
TGTGCCATCAGTGAAAGTCTAGCGACGAATGAGCAGTTCTTC
>many|TRBD2|TRBJ2-3|TRBV5-1
CASSLVLAGGPSTDTQYF
TGCGCCAGCAGCTTGGTGTTAGCGGGAGGGCCGAGTACAGATACGCAGTATTTT
>NA|NA|TRBJ1-2|TRBV5-6
CASRNRAGYTF
TGTGCCAGCAGGAACAGGGCTGGCTACACCTTC
>many|TRBD1|TRBJ1-4|TRBV12-3/TRBV12-4
CASGTGGSTNEKLFF
TGTGCCAGTGGGACAGGGGGGTCAACTAATGAAAAACTGTTTTTT
>many|NA|TRBJ2-5|TRBV6-1
CASSEALGYKEETQYF
TGTGCCAGCAGTGAAGCGCTGGGGTACAAGGAGGAGACCCAGTACTTC
>many|TRBD2|TRBJ2-2|TRBV11-1
CASSFSAGIVGELFF
TGTGCCAGCAGCTTCTCAGCGGGGATCGTCGGGGAGCTGTTTTTT
>few|NA|TRBJ1-1|TRBV5-1
CASSLRQPNTEAFF
TGCGCCAGCAGCTTGCGACAGCCGAACACTGAAGCTTTCTTT
>few|TRBD1|TRBJ1-2|TRBV30
CAWSVRDSYGYTF
TGTGCCTGGAGTGTCCGGGACAGCTATGGCTACACCTTC
>many|TRBD1|TRBJ2-7|TRBV5-1
CASSFTGAAYEQYF
TGCGCCAGCAGCTTTACAGGGGCCGCCTACGAGCAGTACTTC
>many|NA|TRBJ2-5|TRBV6-1
CASRPFGETGTQYF
TGTGCCAGCAGACCGTTTGGCGAAACGGGGACCCAGTACTTC
>many|TRBD2|TRBJ2-5|TRBV18
CASSPRPLAGVETQYF
TGTGCCAGCTCACCGCGTCCTCTAGCGGGAGTTGAGACCCAGTACTTC
>few|NA|TRBJ2-5|TRBV20-1
CSARATGPQTQYF
TGCAGTGCTAGAGCCACAGGGCCGCAGACCCAGTACTTC
>NA|TRBD2|TRBJ2-7|TRBV5-1
CASSFGRGIDEQYF
TGCGCCAGCAGCTTCGGGAGGGGTATCGACGAGCAGTACTTC
>many|NA|TRBJ1-1|TRBV5-1
CASREWGEIDTEAFF
TGCGCCAGCAGGGAGTGGGGGGAGATTGACACTGAAGCTTTCTTT
>many|TRBD2|TRBJ2-1|TRBV11-3
CASSVLAGAPNEQFF
TGTGCCAGCAGCGTACTAGCGGGAGCCCCTAATGAGCAGTTCTTC
>many|TRBD1|TRBJ1-4|TRBV30
CAWSVSGQGKLFF
TGTGCCTGGAGTGTAAGCGGACAGGGAAAACTGTTTTTT
>many|TRBD1|TRBJ1-2|TRBV7-2
CASSLEGTANYGYTF
TGTGCCAGCAGCTTAGAGGGGACAGCTAACTATGGCTACACCTTC
>many|NA|TRBJ1-1|TRBV5-1
CASSLNRDRTEAFF
TGCGCCAGCAGCTTGAACAGGGACCGCACTGAAGCTTTCTTT
>NA|NA|TRBJ2-5|TRBV12-3/TRBV12-4
CASSLGRTTQETQYF
TGTGCCAGCAGTTTAGGGCGTACAACCCAAGAGACCCAGTACTTC
>few|TRBD2|TRBJ2-1|TRBV11-1
CASSLGLAGEVDNEQFF
TGTGCCAGCAGCCTCGGACTAGCGGGAGAAGTGGACAATGAGCAGTTCTTC
>many|TRBD2|TRBJ2-3|TRBV28
CASSPPAGFTDTQYF
TGTGCCAGCAGTCCCCCAGCGGGATTCACAGATACGCAGTATTTT
>many|TRBD1|TRBJ2-5|TRBV6-2/TRBV6-3
CASSWTGLYQETQYF
TGTGCCAGCAGTTGGACAGGACTGTACCAAGAGACCCAGTACTTC
>NA|NA|TRBJ1-1|TRBV12-3/TRBV12-4
CASSPPGLFTEAFF
TGTGCCAGCAGTCCCCCGGGTCTTTTCACTGAAGCTTTCTTT
>many|NA|TRBJ2-1|TRBV6-1
CASREDGRGYDNEQFF
TGTGCCAGCCGTGAGGACGGGAGAGGGTACGACAATGAGCAGTTCTTC
>few|NA|TRBJ1-2|TRBV30
CAWSGGSHGYTF
TGTGCCTGGAGTGGGGGTTCCCATGGCTACACCTTC
>many|TRBD1|TRBJ1-1|TRBV20-1
CSARDGTGEAFF
TGCAGTGCTAGAGATGGGACAGGGGAAGCTTTCTTT
>few|NA|TRBJ2-3|TRBV6-2/TRBV6-3
CASSLNGDTQYF
TGTGCCAGCAGTTTAAACGGAGATACGCAGTATTTT